This T cell receptor (beta chain) was observed in a study of blood T cell repertoires in COVID-19. Study background: Acute and convalescent COVID-19 samples came from the United States, Italy and Spain. PBMCs, B-cell-depleted T cells, or T cells were the source of the cDNA or gDNA that made up the material.

Unmatched junction bases numbered 14, after V lost 3 bases and J lost 10 bases. Germline CDR1 reads GTSNPN; CDR2 reads SVGIG (reference sequence). The CDR3 covers 17 residues. Original processing methods: By means of reference gene primer amplification, nucleated cell counts were estimated. Data came from immunoSEQ multiplex PCR; TCRdb stores just in-frame clones and leaves some out. Clone size and V and J calls were adopted from that table, with D and trimming inferred from the DNA. The data contain some 150,000 clones, roughly 89% of them singletons. The sample consisted of peripheral blood. This TCR was recovered from a middle-aged man with acute or convalescent COVID-19. The chain employs TRBV30 and TRBJ2-1; 14 bases agree with TRBD2. DNA for the CDR3: TGTGCCTGGAGCCTCAACCCCGGGACTAGCGGGAGAAGAGAGCAGTTCTTC. Translated, it gives CAWSLNPGTSGRREQFF.